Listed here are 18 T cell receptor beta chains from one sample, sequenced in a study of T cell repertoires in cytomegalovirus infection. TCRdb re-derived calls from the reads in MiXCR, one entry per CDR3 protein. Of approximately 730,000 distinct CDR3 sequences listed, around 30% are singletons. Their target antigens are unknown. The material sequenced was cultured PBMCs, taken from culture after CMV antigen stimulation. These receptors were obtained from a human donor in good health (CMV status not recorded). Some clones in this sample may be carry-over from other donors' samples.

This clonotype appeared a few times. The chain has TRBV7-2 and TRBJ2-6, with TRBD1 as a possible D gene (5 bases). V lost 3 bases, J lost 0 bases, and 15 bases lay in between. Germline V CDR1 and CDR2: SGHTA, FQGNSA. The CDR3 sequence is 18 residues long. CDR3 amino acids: CASSFWGRVSSGANVLTF. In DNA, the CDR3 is TGTGCCAGCAGCTTTTGGGGCAGGGTTTCCTCTGGGGCCAACGTCCTGACTTTC.

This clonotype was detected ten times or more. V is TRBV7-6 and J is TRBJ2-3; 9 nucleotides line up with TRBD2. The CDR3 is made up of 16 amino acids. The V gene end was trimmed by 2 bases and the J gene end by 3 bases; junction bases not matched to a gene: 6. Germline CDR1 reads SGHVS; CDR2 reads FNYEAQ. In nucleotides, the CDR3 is TGTGCCAGCAGCTTACGCGGGGGGGCCAGGACAGATACGCAGTATTTT. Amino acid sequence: CASSLRGGARTDTQYF.

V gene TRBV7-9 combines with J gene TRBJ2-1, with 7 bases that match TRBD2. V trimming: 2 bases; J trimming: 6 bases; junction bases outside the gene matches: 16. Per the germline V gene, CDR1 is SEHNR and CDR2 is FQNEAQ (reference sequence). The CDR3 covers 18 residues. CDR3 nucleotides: TGTGCCAGCAGCTTATTAGGAACGGGCGGGGGTCGCGGCAATGAGCAGTTCTTC. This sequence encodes CASSLLGTGGGRGNEQFF.

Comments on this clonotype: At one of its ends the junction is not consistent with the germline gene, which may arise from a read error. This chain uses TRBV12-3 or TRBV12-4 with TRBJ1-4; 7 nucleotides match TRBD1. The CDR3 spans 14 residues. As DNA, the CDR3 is TGTGCCAGCACCGTGGGGACAGCTAATGAACAACTGTTTTTT. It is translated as CASTVGTANEQLFF.

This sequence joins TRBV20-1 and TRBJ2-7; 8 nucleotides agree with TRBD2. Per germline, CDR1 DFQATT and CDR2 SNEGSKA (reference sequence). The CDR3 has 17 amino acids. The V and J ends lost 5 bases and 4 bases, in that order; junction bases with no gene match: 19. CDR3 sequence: CSALPISGRARDYEQYF. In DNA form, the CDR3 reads TGCAGTGCTCTCCCTATCAGCGGGAGAGCGAGAGATTACGAGCAGTACTTC.

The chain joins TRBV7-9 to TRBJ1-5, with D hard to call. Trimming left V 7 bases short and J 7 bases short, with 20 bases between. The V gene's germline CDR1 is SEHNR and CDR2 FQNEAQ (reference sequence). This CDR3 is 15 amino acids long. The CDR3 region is CASTKDGAFRQPQHF. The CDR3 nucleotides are TGTGCCAGCACCAAAGACGGAGCCTTTCGCCAGCCCCAGCATTTT.

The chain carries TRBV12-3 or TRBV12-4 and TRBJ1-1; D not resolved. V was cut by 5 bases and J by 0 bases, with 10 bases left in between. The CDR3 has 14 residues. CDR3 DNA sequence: TGTGCCAGCAGTACCGGGCTTATGAACACTGAAGCTTTCTTT. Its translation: CASSTGLMNTEAFF.

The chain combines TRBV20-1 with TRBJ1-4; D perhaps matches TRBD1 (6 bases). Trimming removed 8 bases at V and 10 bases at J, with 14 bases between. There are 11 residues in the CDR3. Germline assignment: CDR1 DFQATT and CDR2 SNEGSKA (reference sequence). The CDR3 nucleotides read TGCAGTTGGGGGGCCCGGGGAAAACTGTTTTTT. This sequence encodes CSWGARGKLFF.

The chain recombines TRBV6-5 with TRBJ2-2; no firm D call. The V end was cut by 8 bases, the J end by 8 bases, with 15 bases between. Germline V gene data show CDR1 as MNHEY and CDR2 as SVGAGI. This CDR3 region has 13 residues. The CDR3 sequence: CASLGSTSGELFF. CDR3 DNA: TGTGCCAGCCTCGGGTCTACCTCGGGGGAGCTGTTTTTT.

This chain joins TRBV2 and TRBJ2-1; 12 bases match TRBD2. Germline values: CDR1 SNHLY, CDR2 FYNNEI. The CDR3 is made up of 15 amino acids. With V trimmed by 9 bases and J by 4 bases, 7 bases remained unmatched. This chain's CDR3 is CASRPGLAGYNEQFF. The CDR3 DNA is TGTGCCAGTAGACCGGGACTAGCGGGTTACAATGAGCAGTTCTTC.

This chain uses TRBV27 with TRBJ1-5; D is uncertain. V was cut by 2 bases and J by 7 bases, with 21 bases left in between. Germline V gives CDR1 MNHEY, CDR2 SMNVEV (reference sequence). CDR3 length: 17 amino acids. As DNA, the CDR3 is TGTGCCAGCAGTTTAAAGGTTCCATGGCAGGCAGGACAGCCCCAGCATTTT. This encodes CASSLKVPWQAGQPQHF.

The CDR3 spells CASSPQGRMNTEAFF. Here the CDR3 DNA reads TGTGCCAGCAGCCCTCAGGGTAGGATGAACACTGAAGCTTTCTTT. The chain joins TRBV2 to TRBJ1-1, with D maybe TRBD1 (5 bases). Germline V gene data show CDR1 as SNHLY and CDR2 as FYNNEI. The V gene lost 6 bases and the J gene lost 0 bases, with 14 bases spanning the gap. This CDR3 comprises 15 residues.

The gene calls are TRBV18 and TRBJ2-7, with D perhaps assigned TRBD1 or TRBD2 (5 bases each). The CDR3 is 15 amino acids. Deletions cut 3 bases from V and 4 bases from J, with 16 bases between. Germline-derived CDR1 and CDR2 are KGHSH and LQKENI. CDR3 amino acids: CASSPTGDRRYEQYF. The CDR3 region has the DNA TGTGCCAGCTCACCGACCGGGGACCGACGATACGAGCAGTACTTC. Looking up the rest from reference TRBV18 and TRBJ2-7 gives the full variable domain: NAGVMQNPRHLVRRRGQEARLRCSPMKGHSHVYWYRQLPEEGLKFMVYLQKENIIDESGMPKERFSAEFPKEGPSILRIQQVVRGDSAAYFCASSPTGDRRYEQYFGPGTRLTVT.

CDR3 coding DNA: TGTGCCAGCAGCTCAATACAGGGCCTCCTAGAGACCCAGTACTTC. As protein: CASSSIQGLLETQYF. This chain links TRBV7-4 with TRBJ2-5, with D possibly being TRBD1 (6 bases). Germline V gene lookup returns CDR1 SGHVT and CDR2 SQSDAQ. Between the trimmed V and J ends, which lost 4 bases and 4 bases, there was a span of 16 bases. This CDR3 has 15 amino acids.

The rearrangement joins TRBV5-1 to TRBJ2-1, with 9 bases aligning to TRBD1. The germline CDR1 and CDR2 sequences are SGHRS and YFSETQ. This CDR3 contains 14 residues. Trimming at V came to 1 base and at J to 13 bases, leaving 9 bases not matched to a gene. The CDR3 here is CASSLSRDRDLQFF. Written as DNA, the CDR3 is TGCGCCAGCAGCTTGTCCCGGGACAGGGACCTACAGTTCTTC. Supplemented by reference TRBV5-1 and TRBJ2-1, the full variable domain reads KAGVTQTPRYLIKTRGQQVTLSCSPISGHRSVSWYQQTPGQGLQFLFEYFSETQRNKGNFPGRFSGRQFSNSRSEMNVSTLELGDSALYLCASSLSRDRDLQFFGPGTRLTVL.

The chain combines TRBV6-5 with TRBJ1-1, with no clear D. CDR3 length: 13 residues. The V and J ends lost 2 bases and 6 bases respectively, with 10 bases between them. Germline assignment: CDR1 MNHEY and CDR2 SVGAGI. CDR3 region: CASSYLERAEAFF. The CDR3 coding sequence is TGTGCCAGCAGTTACCTCGAGCGCGCTGAAGCTTTCTTT.

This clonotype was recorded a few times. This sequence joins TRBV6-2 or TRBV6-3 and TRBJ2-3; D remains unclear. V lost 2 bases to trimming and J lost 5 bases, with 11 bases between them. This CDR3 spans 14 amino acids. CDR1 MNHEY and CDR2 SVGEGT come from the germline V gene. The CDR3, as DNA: TGTGCCAGCAGTTACCCCACCGTGGGAGATACGCAGTATTTT. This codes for CASSYPTVGDTQYF.

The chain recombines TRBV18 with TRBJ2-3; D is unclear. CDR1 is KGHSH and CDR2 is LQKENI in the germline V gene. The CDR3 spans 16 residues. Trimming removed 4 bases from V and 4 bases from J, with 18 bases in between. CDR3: CASSLQDVARADTQYF. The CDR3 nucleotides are TGTGCCAGCTCACTTCAAGATGTGGCTAGGGCAGATACGCAGTATTTT.